Below, 21 T cell receptor beta chains from the same sample are listed, as sequenced in a study of T cells expressing NK-cell markers. TCRdb reprocessed the 5' RACE reads, keeping one entry per CDR3 protein, no DNA. This sample contains over 250,000 distinct CDR3 sequences. The sample comprised blood T cells: a sorted CD56 or NKG2C T cell subset, CD4+ or CD8+ T cells, or bulk PBMC T cells (not recorded which). Source of these receptors: a woman aged 18 to 69 in good health.

Here the CDR3 reads CASSLGRGDTQYF. The chain combines TRBV7-2 with TRBJ2-3. Germline loops: CDR1 SGHTA, CDR2 FQGNSA. The CDR3 totals 13 residues. Full variable domain (missing parts from reference TRBV7-2 and TRBJ2-3): GAGVSQSPSNKVTEKGKDVELRCDPISGHTALYWYRQSLGQGLEFLIYFQGNSAPDKSGLPSDRFSAERTGGSVSTLTIQRTQQEDSAVYLCASSLGRGDTQYFGPGTRLTVL.

This chain links TRBV27 with TRBJ2-2; TCRdb calls TRBD1, which cannot be checked without DNA. The CDR3 contains 15 residues. Germline V lookup: CDR1 MNHEY, CDR2 SMNVEV (reference sequence). This CDR3 is CASKPPGTLAGELFF.

V usage is TRBV18 and J usage is TRBJ1-3; TCRdb returns TRBD1, unconfirmable since there is no DNA. Germline V gene data show CDR1 as KGHSH and CDR2 as LQKENI. The CDR3 runs to 17 residues. The CDR3 spells CASSPFPRGASGNTIYF. The whole variable domain, remainder taken from reference TRBV18 and TRBJ1-3, is NAGVMQNPRHLVRRRGQEARLRCSPMKGHSHVYWYRQLPEEGLKFMVYLQKENIIDESGMPKERFSAEFPKEGPSILRIQQVVRGDSAAYFCASSPFPRGASGNTIYFGEGSWLTVV.

The chain combines TRBV5-1 with TRBJ2-2. Germline loops: CDR1 SGHRS, CDR2 YFSETQ. This CDR3 region has 14 residues. The CDR3: CASSLFGDTGELFF.

The J gene is TRBJ2-1, the V gene TRBV7-2; with no DNA, the TCRdb D assignment of TRBD1 cannot be verified. CDR1 and CDR2 from the germline V gene are SGHTA and FQGNSA. The CDR3 has 14 residues. CDR3 sequence reads: CASSLAGAVGEQFF. Full variable domain (rest looked up from reference TRBV7-2 and TRBJ2-1): GAGVSQSPSNKVTEKGKDVELRCDPISGHTALYWYRQSLGQGLEFLIYFQGNSAPDKSGLPSDRFSAERTGGSVSTLTIQRTQQEDSAVYLCASSLAGAVGEQFFGPGTRLTVL.

The V and J genes are TRBV29-1 and TRBJ2-3; TCRdb indicates TRBD1, and absent DNA this call remains unverified. The CDR3 is 13 amino acids. The V gene's germline CDR1 is SQVTM and CDR2 ANQGSEA. The CDR3 is CSVVTGGTDTQYF.

CDR3 region: CASSLTLAAQETQYF. The chain employs TRBV27 and TRBJ2-5. Germline CDR1 and CDR2: MNHEY and SMNVEV (reference sequence). The CDR3 is made up of 15 amino acids.

The chain combines TRBV12-3 or TRBV12-4 with TRBJ2-4. This CDR3 has 14 amino acids. The chain's CDR3 is CASSFSGSKNIQYF.

This CDR3 is CASRLQGSSYNSPLHF. V gene TRBV5-6 combines with J gene TRBJ1-6; TCRdb lists TRBD1, though no DNA is available to test this call. The CDR3 consists of 16 residues. Germline V gene sequence: CDR1 SGHDT, CDR2 YYEEEE.

V usage is TRBV18 and J usage is TRBJ2-5. This CDR3 has 13 residues. The V gene's germline CDR1 is KGHSH and CDR2 LQKENI. CDR3 amino acids: CASSPPTVETQYF.

The J gene is TRBJ2-7, the V gene TRBV20-1; the TCRdb call, TRBD2, lacks DNA for checking. This CDR3 region has 16 residues. Germline V lookup: CDR1 DFQATT, CDR2 SNEGSKA (reference sequence). The CDR3 is CSAAPRLAGTLGEQYF.

The chain uses TRBV5-8 and TRBJ2-5; the D call from TCRdb, TRBD2, cannot be confirmed without DNA. There are 15 residues in the CDR3. From germline, CDR1 is SGHTS and CDR2 YDEGEE. This CDR3 is CASSLGTSVQETQYF.

The rearrangement links TRBV3-1 to TRBJ1-1. The CDR3 spans 14 residues. Germline V gene sequence: CDR1 LGHDT, CDR2 YNNKEL (reference sequence). CDR3 sequence: CASSQPGPGAEAFF. Full variable domain (missing parts from reference TRBV3-1 and TRBJ1-1): DTAVSQTPKYLVTQMGNDKSIKCEQNLGHDTMYWYKQDSKKFLKIMFSYNNKELIINETVPNRFSPKSPDKAHLNLHINSLELGDSAVYFCASSQPGPGAEAFFGQGTRLTVV.

CDR3 residues: CASSQDRGAGAYEQYF. J is TRBJ2-7 and V is TRBV4-3; the TRBD1 assignment by TCRdb is unverifiable without DNA. Germline V gene data show CDR1 as LGHNA and CDR2 as YSLEER. The CDR3 length is 16 residues.

This rearrangement joins TRBV12-3 or TRBV12-4 to TRBJ2-2. The CDR3 spans 13 residues. The CDR3 protein is CASSLGITGELFF.

The gene calls are TRBV5-1 and TRBJ1-1; the TCRdb D gene call, TRBD1, has no DNA to confirm it. Germline assignment: CDR1 SGHRS and CDR2 YFSETQ. CDR3 length: 14 residues. The CDR3 region is CASDSGGPGTEAFF.

This sequence joins TRBV12-3 or TRBV12-4 and TRBJ2-2; TCRdb outputs TRBD1, but without DNA this stays unchecked. The CDR3 contains 17 residues. CDR3 protein: CASSLRVAGAYTGELFF.

The CDR3: CASSWDILAGAYEQYF. The rearrangement uses TRBV6-2 or TRBV6-3 and TRBJ2-7; no DNA is available, so the TRBD2 call from TCRdb remains unchecked. This CDR3 contains 16 residues. CDR1 and CDR2 (germline): MNHEY, SVGEGT.

The rearrangement joins TRBV20-1 to TRBJ2-4; TCRdb's D call of TRBD2 is untestable without DNA. The CDR3 spans 15 residues. Germline V gives CDR1 DFQATT, CDR2 SNEGSKA (reference sequence). The CDR3 spells CSATGLAGGIGIQYF.

The chain employs TRBV7-2 and TRBJ2-5; there is no DNA to check the TCRdb D call of TRBD2. The CDR3 contains 15 residues. Germline V lookup: CDR1 SGHTA, CDR2 FQGNSA. CDR3 residues: CASIPPRRGTETQYF.

V gene TRBV12-3 or TRBV12-4 combines with J gene TRBJ2-5; TCRdb designates TRBD1, a call that cannot be tested without DNA. The CDR3 spans 15 residues. The CDR3 loop reads CASSLSGDGVGTQYF.